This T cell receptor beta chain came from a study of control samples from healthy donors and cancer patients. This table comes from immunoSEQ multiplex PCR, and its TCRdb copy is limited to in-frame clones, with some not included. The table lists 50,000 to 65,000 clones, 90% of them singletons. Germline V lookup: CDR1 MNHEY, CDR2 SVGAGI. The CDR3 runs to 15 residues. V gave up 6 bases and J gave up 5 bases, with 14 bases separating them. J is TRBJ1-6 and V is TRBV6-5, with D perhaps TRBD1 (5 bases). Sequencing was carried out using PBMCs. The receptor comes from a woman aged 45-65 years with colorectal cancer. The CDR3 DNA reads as TGTGCCAGCAGCGCCGCGGGGCTTCATAATTCACCCCTCCACTTT. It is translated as CASSAAGLHNSPLHF.